Below, 24 T cell receptor beta chains from the same sample are listed, as sequenced in a study of blood T cell repertoires in COVID-19 (dated by TCRdb to the early 2020s). Library construction relied on the immunoSEQ multiplex PCR assay. TCRdb holds this immuneACCESS table with in-frame rearrangements only. Some clones are missing; in checked studies, unresolved V genes explain under half, and the rest has no known cause. Present in this sample are more than 110,000 clones, 84% of which were seen just once. The ten largest clones represent 35% to 50% of the sample. Sample: peripheral blood. Receptor source: a human donor in a cohort sampled during active COVID-19.

The chain carries TRBV5-1 and TRBJ2-2; 7 bases are a match to TRBD2. The V gene's germline CDR1 is SGHRS and CDR2 YFSETQ. There are 16 residues in the CDR3. V lost 4 bases and J lost 6; bases outside the gene matches: 12. The CDR3 DNA reads TGCGCCAGCAGCCCTGGACACGGGGGGACTGCCGGGGAGCTGTTTTTT. It is translated as CASSPGHGGTAGELFF.

This chain links TRBV5-1 with TRBJ2-1, with TRBD2 matching 14 bases. The CDR3 consists of 15 residues. Trimming removed 5 bases from V and 5 bases from J; junction bases left unmatched: 3. CDR1 and CDR2 from the germline V gene are SGHRS and YFSETQ. CDR3 DNA sequence: TGCGCCAGCAGGGGACTAGCGGGAGAGAACAATGAGCAGTTCTTC. Its protein product is CASRGLAGENNEQFF.

The rearrangement uses TRBV11-3 and TRBJ2-5, with a possible D match to TRBD1 (6 bases). CDR3 length equals 13 residues. Germline V gene data show CDR1 as SGHNT and CDR2 as YENEEA. The V end lost 4 bases, the J end lost 3 bases, and 9 bases lay between the germline ends. DNA of the CDR3: TGTGCCAGCAGCTCATACAGGGAAGAGACCCAGTACTTC. Its translation is CASSSYREETQYF.

The CDR3 DNA sequence: TGTGCCAGCAGTAGGGGTGATACGCCCCAGCATTTT. Its protein product is CASSRGDTPQHF. The chain combines TRBV6-2 or TRBV6-3 with TRBJ1-5, with D possibly being TRBD1 (5 bases). V dropped 5 bases and J dropped 9 bases, with 11 bases sitting between them. Germline CDR1 reads MNHEY; CDR2 reads SVGEGT. The CDR3 covers 12 residues.

This clone was seen a few times. The J gene is TRBJ2-1, the V gene TRBV7-6, with 8 bases fitting TRBD2. Germline CDR1 is SGHVS and CDR2 is FNYEAQ. The V segment lost 2 bases and the J segment 14 bases; nucleotides outside the gene matches: 14. The CDR3 is 15 amino acids. CDR3 sequence: CASSLSAGARRLEFF. In nucleotides, the CDR3 is TGTGCCAGCAGCTTATCAGCGGGAGCCCGTCGATTGGAGTTCTTC.

This clone has only one observation. The chain recombines TRBV28 with TRBJ1-1, with D possibly matching TRBD1 (6 bases). V was clipped by 8 bases and J by 12 bases, with 28 bases between them. The CDR3 is 15 residues long. The germline CDR1 and CDR2 sequences are MDHEN and SYDVKM. In nucleotides, the CDR3 is TGTGCCAGCCGGATGTCGACTATTGGGACATCCGAAACTTTCTTT. This encodes CASRMSTIGTSETFF.

The rearrangement joins TRBV2 to TRBJ2-7, with 10 bases identical to TRBD1. V was clipped by 6 bases and J by 5 bases; unmatched bases: 10. This CDR3 region has 15 residues. CDR1 SNHLY and CDR2 FYNNEI come from the germline V gene. CDR3: CASRGAGTGVHEQYF. The DNA for the CDR3 is TGTGCCAGCAGGGGCGCCGGGACAGGGGTCCACGAGCAGTACTTC.

CDR3 sequence: CASSFSGGHQPQHF. In nucleotides, the CDR3 is TGTGCCAGTAGTTTCTCAGGGGGCCATCAGCCCCAGCATTTT. The rearrangement uses TRBV19 and TRBJ1-5; 8 positions match TRBD1. The V segment lost 5 bases and the J segment 5 bases; nucleotides outside the gene matches: 5. This CDR3 is 14 amino acids long. The germline V gene encodes CDR1 LNHDA and CDR2 SQIVND (reference sequence).

V gene TRBV24-1 combines with J gene TRBJ2-2, with a possible D match to TRBD1 (6 bases). In germline, CDR1 is KGHDR, CDR2 SFDVKD. V lost 6 bases and J lost 2, with 12 bases in between. This CDR3 contains 15 residues. CDR3 bases: TGTGCCACCAGTCACCGGGACAAAAACACCGGGGAGCTGTTTTTT. The encoded protein is CATSHRDKNTGELFF.

V usage is TRBV6-6 and J usage is TRBJ1-1; 7 nucleotides line up with TRBD1. V trimming: 5 bases; J trimming: 7 bases; junction bases outside the gene matches: 13. Germline V CDR1 and CDR2: MNHNY, SVGAGI (reference sequence). The CDR3 runs to 15 residues. CDR3 region: CASSPSRRDSREAFF. In DNA form, the CDR3 reads TGTGCCAGCAGTCCTTCACGCAGGGACAGCCGTGAAGCTTTCTTT.

The chain employs TRBV21-1 and TRBJ2-3; the table assigns TRBD2, which was not confirmed against the DNA. TRBV21-1 is a documented pseudogene. The CDR3 is 14 residues long. CDR3 bases: TGTGCCAGCAGCAATGCTTTTGCGGCAGATACGCAGTATTTT. It specifies CASSNAFAADTQYF.

This clone occurred a few times. The chain joins TRBV27 to TRBJ1-2; maybe TRBD1 (6 bases). CDR1 and CDR2 from the germline V gene are MNHEY and SMNVEV (reference sequence). This CDR3 is 13 amino acids long. V lost 10 bases to trimming and J lost 8 bases, with 20 bases between them. The CDR3 loop reads CATGLDRWGGYTF. For the CDR3, the DNA is TGTGCCACCGGACTCGACAGGTGGGGGGGCTACACCTTC.

The chain employs TRBV5-1 and TRBJ1-1; perhaps TRBD1 as D (5 bases). CDR1 and CDR2 (germline): SGHRS, YFSETQ. The V and J ends lost 4 bases and 5 bases respectively, with 12 bases between them. The length of the CDR3 is 13 residues. The CDR3 is CASSISQVTEAFF. In nucleotides, the CDR3 is TGCGCCAGCAGCATTTCACAGGTGACTGAAGCTTTCTTT.

This clone was seen only once. The CDR3 loop is CATSAKRDRDDQPQHF. In nucleotides, the CDR3 is TGTGCCACCAGTGCTAAGCGGGACAGGGATGATCAGCCCCAGCATTTT. The chain employs TRBV24-1 and TRBJ1-5; 9 bases are shared with TRBD1. The CDR3 consists of 16 residues. Trimming removed 5 bases from V and 5 bases from J; junction bases left unmatched: 9. Per germline, CDR1 KGHDR and CDR2 SFDVKD.

The chain employs TRBV11-2 and TRBJ2-2; no firm D call. Germline loops: CDR1 SGHAT, CDR2 FQNNGV. The CDR3 has 15 amino acids. Deletions cut 5 bases from V and 2 bases from J, with 12 bases between. CDR3 coding DNA: TGTGCCAGCAGCCGCCGCGGCTCTAACACCGGGGAGCTGTTTTTT. Translated, it gives CASSRRGSNTGELFF.

V and J are TRBV27 and TRBJ2-2, with TRBD1 matching 7 bases. The CDR3 runs 16 residues. Germline trimming cut 2 bases from V and 7 bases from J; bases unmatched to any gene: 10. Germline V gene sequence: CDR1 MNHEY, CDR2 SMNVEV (reference sequence). CDR3 residues: CASSLGAGGYIGELFF. CDR3 DNA: TGTGCCAGCAGTTTAGGGGCAGGGGGTTACATCGGGGAGCTGTTTTTT.

The chain joins TRBV14 to TRBJ1-1, with TRBD1 as a possible D gene (5 bases). CDR3 length: 13 residues. V was pared by 3 bases and J by 2 bases, with 7 bases between. Germline CDR1 reads SGHDN; CDR2 reads FVKESK. The CDR3 DNA is TGTGCCAGCAGCCAGCAGGGCAACACTGAAGCTTTCTTT. Translated: CASSQQGNTEAFF. The whole variable domain, remainder taken from reference TRBV14 and TRBJ1-1, is EAGVTQFPSHSVIEKGQTVTLRCDPISGHDNLYWYRRVMGKEIKFLLHFVKESKQDESGMPNNRFLAERTGGTYSTLKVQPAELEDSGVYFCASSQQGNTEAFFGQGTRLTVV.

The gene calls are TRBV5-1 and TRBJ1-5, with 9 positions matching TRBD1. The germline gives CDR1 SGHRS, CDR2 YFSETQ. The V and J ends lost 0 bases and 4 bases, in that order; junction bases with no gene match: 2. The CDR3 contains 15 residues. The CDR3 nucleotides are TGCGCCAGCAGCTTGGAAGGGACAGGGAATCAGCCCCAGCATTTT. This codes for CASSLEGTGNQPQHF.

V gene TRBV5-1 combines with J gene TRBJ2-3; 7 nucleotides agree with TRBD1. CDR1 and CDR2 (germline): SGHRS, YFSETQ. The CDR3 contains 15 residues. V dropped 0 bases and J dropped 10; count of bases not matched to a gene: 11. The CDR3 protein is CASSLGTGTIRAQYF. The CDR3 nucleotides read TGCGCCAGCAGCTTGGGGACAGGAACCATACGGGCGCAGTATTTT.

The rearrangement links TRBV6-2 or TRBV6-3 to TRBJ2-2; D remains unclear. Germline V gene data show CDR1 as MNHEY and CDR2 as SVGEGT. Trimming shortened V by 0 bases and J by 5 bases, and 7 bases separated the two germline ends. CDR3 size: 14 residues. The DNA for the CDR3 is TGTGCCAGCAGTTACTCTATAGAGACCGGGGAGCTGTTTTTT. Residues: CASSYSIETGELFF.

The V call is TRBV24-1, the J call TRBJ2-1, with TRBD2 matching 7 bases. CDR1 and CDR2 from the germline V gene are KGHDR and SFDVKD. With V trimmed by 4 bases and J by 7 bases, 3 bases remained unmatched. This CDR3 comprises 13 residues. CDR3 in DNA: TGTGCCACCAGTGAACCCGGGAGGAATGAGCAGTTCTTC. Protein: CATSEPGRNEQFF.

This clone has a handful of counts. Other DNA sequences within the sample encode an identical CDR3. This rearrangement joins TRBV5-1 to TRBJ2-7, with 8 nucleotides matching TRBD1. Germline CDR1 SGHRS, CDR2 YFSETQ. The V segment lost 3 bases and the J segment 3 bases; nucleotides outside the gene matches: 2. This CDR3 contains 13 residues. The chain's CDR3 is CASSSGQGYEQYF. The CDR3, as DNA: TGCGCCAGCAGCTCCGGACAGGGCTACGAGCAGTACTTC. The complete variable domain, with remaining parts taken from reference TRBV5-1 and TRBJ2-7, reads KAGVTQTPRYLIKTRGQQVTLSCSPISGHRSVSWYQQTPGQGLQFLFEYFSETQRNKGNFPGRFSGRQFSNSRSEMNVSTLELGDSALYLCASSSGQGYEQYFGPGTRLTVT.

The chain uses TRBV5-4 and TRBJ2-3; TRBD2 agrees at 7 bases. CDR1 is SGHNT and CDR2 is YYREEE in the germline V gene (reference sequence). This CDR3 contains 15 residues. V lost 0 bases to trimming and J lost 4 bases; unmatched junction nucleotides: 5. CDR3 in DNA: TGTGCCAGCAGCTTGGTTGCTAGCGGACCAGATACGCAGTATTTT. Its translation is CASSLVASGPDTQYF.

As concerns this clone: This same CDR3 is encoded by further DNA sequences in the sample. The chain has TRBV3-1 (or the pseudogene TRBV3-2) and TRBJ2-5, with 8 bases matching TRBD1. The germline V gene encodes CDR1 LGHDT and CDR2 YNNKEL (reference sequence). The ends lost 3 bases at V and 5 bases at J; junction bases unmatched: 5. The CDR3 has 14 residues. CDR3 in amino acids: CASSQDRAQETQYF. The CDR3 DNA follows: TGTGCCAGCAGCCAGGACAGGGCCCAGGAGACCCAGTACTTC.